The 20 T cell receptor beta chains in this list originate from one sample, sequenced in a study of PD-1 blockade in classical Hodgkin lymphoma. Assay used: immunoSEQ multiplex PCR; TCRdb lists only in-frame clones, some missing. Of about 14,000 clones in the sample, around four fifths were seen once. All the patients suffered relapse after autologous stem cell transplantation, and brentuximab vedotin exposure differed. The specimen was peripheral blood mononuclear cells (PBMCs), collected at baseline. These receptors all stem from a human donor with classical Hodgkin lymphoma.

The chain has TRBV5-1 and TRBJ1-1; 7 bases fit TRBD1. The CDR3 has 16 amino acids. V lost 1 base, J lost 0 bases, and 6 bases stayed unmatched. Germline CDR1 SGHRS, CDR2 YFSETQ. The CDR3 sequence is CASSLWGGQLNTEAFF. As DNA, the CDR3 is TGCGCCAGCAGCTTGTGGGGGGGACAGTTGAACACTGAAGCTTTCTTT.

The V gene is TRBV7-9, the J gene TRBJ1-4; no firm D call. The CDR3 runs to 15 residues. Trimming left V 5 bases short and J 2 bases short, with 12 bases between. Germline CDR1 and CDR2: SEHNR and FQNEAQ (reference sequence). DNA of the CDR3: TGTGCCAGCAGCCCATATGGACTGACTAATGAAAAACTGTTTTTT. Translation gives CASSPYGLTNEKLFF.

V usage is TRBV6-6 and J usage is TRBJ1-3; perhaps TRBD1 as D (5 bases). The ends were cut back, 7 bases at V and 1 base at J, with 17 bases in the middle. CDR3 length: 16 amino acids. Germline V lookup: CDR1 MNHNY, CDR2 SVGAGI (reference sequence). For the CDR3, the DNA is TGTGCCAGCATCAAACAAGGGACGGAGTCTGGAAACACCATATATTTT. It encodes CASIKQGTESGNTIYF.

The chain has TRBV5-1 and TRBJ2-3, with 7 bases matching TRBD2. The V gene's germline CDR1 is SGHRS and CDR2 YFSETQ. The CDR3 covers 14 residues. V was clipped by 4 bases and J by 3 bases; unmatched bases: 5. Here the CDR3 DNA reads TGCGCCAGCAGCAGAGGCGGGGGAACAGATACGCAGTATTTT. This encodes CASSRGGGTDTQYF.

This chain joins TRBV5-1 and TRBJ1-2; maybe TRBD1 (5 bases). Trimming shortened V by 5 bases and J by 2 bases, and 19 bases separated the two germline ends. CDR3 length: 16 amino acids. CDR1 SGHRS and CDR2 YFSETQ come from the germline V gene. CDR3 in amino acids: CASRNSGGRGNYGYTF. Written as DNA, the CDR3 is TGCGCCAGCAGAAATTCCGGGGGGAGAGGGAACTATGGCTACACCTTC.

The chain links TRBV19 to TRBJ1-5; TRBD1 agrees at 8 bases. CDR1 is LNHDA and CDR2 is SQIVND in the germline V gene (reference sequence). This CDR3 has 14 amino acids. The ends lost 5 bases at V and 7 bases at J; junction bases unmatched: 7. Here the CDR3 reads CASSVTGAGQPQHF. CDR3 coding DNA: TGTGCCAGTAGTGTGACAGGGGCGGGACAGCCCCAGCATTTT.

The genes are TRBV19 and TRBJ2-1; perhaps TRBD1 as D (5 bases). CDR1 and CDR2 (germline): LNHDA, SQIVND (reference sequence). V was clipped by 7 bases and J by 2 bases, with 9 bases between them. This CDR3 region has 13 residues. The CDR3 protein is CASTDSPYNEQFF. For the CDR3, the DNA is TGTGCCAGTACAGACAGTCCCTACAATGAGCAGTTCTTC.

The chain joins TRBV28 to TRBJ1-1; the D gene is possibly TRBD1 (5 bases). Germline CDR1 and CDR2: MDHEN and SYDVKM. This CDR3 has 15 amino acids. V was shortened by 5 bases and J by 4 bases, with 17 bases between the two germline ends. CDR3 amino acids: CASSLTGVGGTEAFF. The CDR3, as DNA: TGTGCCAGCAGTCTCACGGGGGTGGGCGGCACTGAAGCTTTCTTT.

This chain uses TRBV2 with TRBJ1-6; D gene ambiguous. Trimming stripped 3 bases from V and 8 bases from J, with 11 bases between. This CDR3 spans 14 amino acids. CDR1 and CDR2 from the germline V gene are SNHLY and FYNNEI. DNA for the CDR3: TGTGCCAGCAGTGATCCGGGAGACTATTCACCCCTCCACTTT. Translated, it gives CASSDPGDYSPLHF.

The chain has TRBV2 and TRBJ2-5; D may correspond to TRBD1 or TRBD2 (5 bases each). V was trimmed by 7 bases and J by 0 bases, leaving 9 bases between them. Germline CDR1 is SNHLY and CDR2 is FYNNEI. The CDR3 is 13 residues long. CDR3 sequence reads: CASTKGHQETQYF. CDR3 nucleotide sequence: TGTGCCAGCACCAAGGGACACCAAGAGACCCAGTACTTC.

This clone appeared once. The chain is built from TRBV4-3 and TRBJ1-2, with unresolved D. The CDR3 extends over 15 amino acids. Looked up from germline, CDR1 is LGHNA and CDR2 is YSLEER. V lost 0 bases and J 7 bases, leaving 15 bases between the germline ends. CDR3 nucleotides: TGCGCCAGCAGCCAAGAGCCCCGGCAACAAGGTGGCTACACCTTC. It specifies CASSQEPRQQGGYTF.

The chain uses TRBV5-1 and TRBJ1-2; 7 nucleotides match TRBD1. The ends lost 3 bases at V and 7 bases at J; junction bases unmatched: 3. Germline values: CDR1 SGHRS, CDR2 YFSETQ. The CDR3 is made up of 12 amino acids. The CDR3 is CASSSQGVGYTF. Written as DNA, the CDR3 is TGCGCCAGCAGCTCCCAGGGGGTTGGCTACACCTTC.

J is TRBJ1-4 and V is TRBV9; TRBD1 is a possible D gene (5 bases). CDR3 length: 14 residues. The ends were cut back, 0 bases at V and 8 bases at J, with 11 bases in the middle. CDR1 is SGDLS and CDR2 is YYNGEE in the germline V gene. The CDR3 DNA reads TGTGCCAGCAGCGTAGGGCAGGGAGGGGAAAAACTGTTTTTT. The encoded protein is CASSVGQGGEKLFF. The full variable domain, its missing parts supplied by reference TRBV9 and TRBJ1-4, is DSGVTQTPKHLITATGQRVTLRCSPRSGDLSVYWYQQSLDQGLQFLIQYYNGEERAKGNILERFSAQQFPDLHSELNLSSLELGDSALYFCASSVGQGGEKLFFGSGTQLSVL.

This chain links TRBV5-1 with TRBJ2-7; D is ambiguous. The CDR3 runs 13 residues. Between the trimmed V and J ends, which lost 4 bases and 7 bases, there was a span of 15 bases. Germline V gene data show CDR1 as SGHRS and CDR2 as YFSETQ. In nucleotides, the CDR3 is TGCGCCAGCAGCCTACCGGACCTGAAGGAGCAGTACTTC. Residues: CASSLPDLKEQYF.

The chain joins TRBV19 to TRBJ2-2; unclear D gene. The CDR3 is 15 amino acids. V was shortened by 3 bases and J by 4 bases, with 12 bases between the two germline ends. CDR1 is LNHDA and CDR2 is SQIVND in the germline V gene (reference sequence). Here the CDR3 DNA reads TGTGCCAGTAGTATCACTCGGGCCTTCACCGGGGAGCTGTTTTTT. It specifies CASSITRAFTGELFF.

This rearrangement joins TRBV5-1 to TRBJ1-1, with 7 positions matching TRBD1. The length of the CDR3 is 16 residues. Germline trimming cut 4 bases from V and 0 bases from J; bases unmatched to any gene: 9. The germline gives CDR1 SGHRS, CDR2 YFSETQ. CDR3 residues: CASSGGQPRVNTEAFF. The CDR3 DNA sequence: TGCGCCAGCAGCGGGGGACAGCCGAGGGTGAACACTGAAGCTTTCTTT.

This chain uses TRBV18 with TRBJ2-2; D remains unclear. Germline V gene lookup returns CDR1 KGHSH and CDR2 LQKENI. This CDR3 contains 15 residues. V was clipped by 1 base and J by 7 bases, with 13 bases between them. In DNA form, the CDR3 reads TGTGCCAGCTCACCACGGGAAAAGACAAGCGGGGAGCTGTTTTTT. Amino acids: CASSPREKTSGELFF. The entire variable domain, with the rest obtained from reference TRBV18 and TRBJ2-2, is as follows: NAGVMQNPRHLVRRRGQEARLRCSPMKGHSHVYWYRQLPEEGLKFMVYLQKENIIDESGMPKERFSAEFPKEGPSILRIQQVVRGDSAAYFCASSPREKTSGELFFGEGSRLTVL.

This chain joins TRBV7-8 and TRBJ1-1; D remains ambiguous. With 0 bases removed from V and 0 bases from J, the gap between germline ends came to 8 bases. The CDR3 sequence is 15 residues long. Germline V gene lookup returns CDR1 SGHVS and CDR2 FQNEAQ. The CDR3 here is CASSLAMYLNTEAFF. CDR3 nucleotides: TGTGCCAGCAGCTTAGCGATGTACCTGAACACTGAAGCTTTCTTT.

J is TRBJ2-7 and V is TRBV18; D gene ambiguous. There are 14 residues in the CDR3. Trimming took 6 bases from V and 0 from J, leaving 12 bases between them. CDR1 KGHSH and CDR2 LQKENI come from the germline V gene. The CDR3 spells CASSRRGVSYEQYF. CDR3 DNA sequence: TGTGCCAGCTCTCGTCGCGGAGTCTCCTACGAGCAGTACTTC.

This clone occurred once. The rearrangement joins TRBV5-1 to TRBJ1-3; D is unresolved. This CDR3 contains 16 residues. The germline V and J ends were trimmed by 4 bases and 3 bases, with 17 bases remaining between them. In germline, CDR1 is SGHRS, CDR2 YFSETQ. CDR3 protein: CASSPGEDLLGNTIYF. CDR3 DNA sequence: TGCGCCAGCAGCCCTGGGGAGGACCTTCTTGGAAACACCATATATTTT.